This T cell receptor (beta chain) was retrieved from a study of blood T cell repertoires in COVID-19. Study at large: Acute-phase and convalescent COVID-19 samples originated in the United States, Italy and Spain. Sources were T cells, B-cell-depleted T cells, or PBMCs; the material itself was cDNA or gDNA.

Original processing notes: Counts of nucleated cells, estimated from reference gene primer amplification, were obtained. The method was immunoSEQ multiplex PCR; TCRdb's version includes in-frame clones alone and lacks a portion of them. The V and J calls and clone size were taken over from that table, and D and trimming were inferred from the DNA. The sample records 100,000 to 150,000 clones, around 86% being singletons. Germline values: CDR1 SGHDT, CDR2 YYEEEE. V lost 2 bases to trimming and J lost 4 bases; unmatched junction nucleotides: 5. The CDR3 is 16 residues long. The material sequenced was peripheral blood. The sequence came from a man aged 55 to 70 with acute or convalescent COVID-19. This chain links TRBV5-6 with TRBJ2-2; 10 bases fit TRBD1. CDR3 in amino acids: CASSFLGTGVTGELFF. CDR3 nucleotide sequence: TGTGCCAGCAGCTTTCTTGGGACAGGGGTCACCGGGGAGCTGTTTTTT.